The 29 T cell receptor beta chains in this list originate from one sample, sequenced in a study of CD8+ T cells in alopecia areata. Isolated RNA was reverse transcribed into cDNA used as the sequencing template. Sequencing used immunoSEQ multiplex PCR; TCRdb keeps in-frame clones, though not all of them. This sample has roughly 200,000 clones, with 45% to 65% found just once. Indicated treatment: oral pan-JAK inhibitor, 5-10 mg twice daily. The sample was CD4+ T cells sorted from blood, taken at week 4, from a patient treated with tofacitinib. The receptors derive from a human donor with alopecia areata.

The count of this clone is one. This chain joins TRBV7-8 and TRBJ2-7, with D tentatively TRBD2 (5 bases). The CDR3 extends over 15 amino acids. Germline CDR1 reads SGHVS; CDR2 reads FQNEAQ. V lost 1 base and J 3 bases, leaving 13 bases between the germline ends. As DNA, the CDR3 is TGTGCCAGCAGCTTAGGAGCTAGCCCGAACTACGAGCAGTACTTC. Amino acids: CASSLGASPNYEQYF.

About this clone itself: The same CDR3 also results from other DNA sequences found in this sample. This chain connects TRBV7-2 to TRBJ2-6; D call uncertain. This CDR3 has 14 amino acids. V was pared by 2 bases and J by 0 bases, with 2 bases between. The germline CDR1 and CDR2 sequences are SGHTA and FQGNSA. In nucleotides, the CDR3 is TGTGCCAGCAGCTTATTCTCTGGGGCCAACGTCCTGACTTTC. Translating gives CASSLFSGANVLTF.

Remarks on this clone: Other nucleotide sequences from this sample produce the same CDR3. The chain has TRBV30 and TRBJ2-5, with 7 bases that match TRBD2. Germline V gives CDR1 GTSNPN, CDR2 SVGIG (reference sequence). V was clipped by 3 bases and J by 5 bases; unmatched bases: 3. The CDR3 spans 12 residues. CDR3 loop: CAWSVGGETQYF. CDR3 in DNA: TGTGCCTGGAGCGTGGGGGGGGAGACCCAGTACTTC.

This clone has just one count. The chain uses TRBV30 and TRBJ1-4; D remains unclear. The V end was cut by 5 bases, the J end by 7 bases, with 17 bases between. This CDR3 spans 14 amino acids. Germline V lookup: CDR1 GTSNPN, CDR2 SVGIG (reference sequence). CDR3 bases: TGTGCCTGGGAACCCGCGATTGGGCGTGAAAAACTGTTTTTT. It specifies CAWEPAIGREKLFF.

The CDR3 protein is CATSSPLSSYGYTF. The CDR3 DNA reads TGTGCCACCAGCAGTCCTTTGTCCAGCTATGGCTACACCTTC. The V gene is TRBV15, the J gene TRBJ1-2, with D uncertain. The CDR3 loop spans 14 amino acids. V was shortened by 3 bases and J by 4 bases, with 12 bases between the two germline ends. Germline CDR1 is LNHNV and CDR2 is YYDKDF (reference sequence).

The V gene is TRBV27, the J gene TRBJ2-5; weak D call: TRBD2 (6 bases). The CDR3 sequence is 14 residues long. The germline CDR1 and CDR2 sequences are MNHEY and SMNVEV (reference sequence). The ends were cut back, 4 bases at V and 1 base at J, with 10 bases in the middle. CDR3 amino acids: CASSYGGFQETQYF. DNA of the CDR3: TGTGCCAGCAGTTATGGGGGGTTCCAAGAGACCCAGTACTTC.

J is TRBJ1-2 and V is TRBV29-1; 10 bases fit TRBD1. The V and J ends lost 4 bases and 4 bases, in that order; junction bases with no gene match: 9. There are 15 residues in the CDR3. Germline CDR1 SQVTM, CDR2 ANQGSEA. CDR3 residues: CSVGRGQGGTYGYTF. Written as DNA, the CDR3 is TGCAGCGTTGGACGAGGACAGGGGGGGACCTATGGCTACACCTTC.

The table lists this clone with a few counts. This chain connects TRBV30 to TRBJ1-2, with D uncertain. Germline loops: CDR1 GTSNPN, CDR2 SVGIG (reference sequence). The germline V and J ends were trimmed by 1 base and 5 bases, with 14 bases remaining between them. The CDR3 totals 14 residues. The CDR3 DNA sequence: TGTGCCTGGAGTGCTCTTTCCCAAACGTATGGCTACACCTTC. Its translation: CAWSALSQTYGYTF.

V is TRBV7-9 and J is TRBJ2-6; 9 bases agree with TRBD1. With 4 bases clipped from V and 4 bases from J, the junction kept 11 bases outside the gene matches. Germline-derived CDR1 and CDR2 are SEHNR and FQNEAQ (reference sequence). This CDR3 region has 18 residues. The CDR3 nucleotides read TGTGCCAGCAGCTCCTCCCCCGGGACAGGGAGGGGGGCCAACGTCCTGACTTTC. Amino acids: CASSSSPGTGRGANVLTF.

This clone was picked up one time. The rearrangement links TRBV15 to TRBJ2-5; D is perhaps TRBD2 (6 bases). CDR1 is LNHNV and CDR2 is YYDKDF in the germline V gene (reference sequence). Trimming removed 0 bases from V and 5 bases from J, with 13 bases in between. The CDR3 length is 15 residues. The chain's CDR3 is CATSRDGGRFETQYF. The CDR3 DNA follows: TGTGCCACCAGCAGAGATGGGGGGAGGTTTGAGACCCAGTACTTC.

This chain links TRBV4-3 with TRBJ2-5; D unresolved. Germline CDR1 is LGHNA and CDR2 is YSLEER. V was trimmed by 0 bases and J by 7 bases, leaving 12 bases between them. This CDR3 is built from 14 residues. The CDR3 region has the DNA TGCGCCAGCAGCCAAGATGGGTCTGGTGGGACCCAGTACTTC. Residues: CASSQDGSGGTQYF.

The chain employs TRBV7-8 and TRBJ2-5; D is unclear. Per germline, CDR1 SGHVS and CDR2 FQNEAQ. V was cut by 2 bases and J by 4 bases, with 17 bases left in between. CDR3 length: 16 amino acids. DNA for the CDR3: TGTGCCAGCAGCTTACCAGGACCCCCATCGCGAGAGACCCAGTACTTC. This codes for CASSLPGPPSRETQYF.

The rearrangement links TRBV2 to TRBJ2-7; no definite D call. Germline CDR1 reads SNHLY; CDR2 reads FYNNEI. The CDR3 length is 11 residues. Trimming removed 4 bases from V and 0 bases from J, with 1 base in between. In DNA, the CDR3 is TGTGCCAGCAGTGCCTCCTACGAGCAGTACTTC. Translated: CASSASYEQYF.

This chain uses TRBV5-1 with TRBJ2-1; D may be TRBD2 (5 bases). CDR3 size: 12 residues. Germline CDR1 is SGHRS and CDR2 is YFSETQ. Trimming took off 4 bases at V and 9 bases at J, with 11 bases between the two ends. The CDR3 sequence: CASSEPGGEQFF. DNA for the CDR3: TGCGCCAGCAGCGAGCCAGGAGGTGAGCAGTTCTTC.

The chain combines TRBV5-1 with TRBJ1-2; maybe TRBD1 (5 bases). This CDR3 region has 15 residues. CDR1 is SGHRS and CDR2 is YFSETQ in the germline V gene. Trimming shortened V by 0 bases and J by 2 bases, and 11 bases separated the two germline ends. CDR3 bases: TGCGCCAGCAGCTTGGAGGGACCGTCGAACTATGGCTACACCTTC. Its protein product is CASSLEGPSNYGYTF.

This clone was counted a few times. V usage is TRBV7-2 and J usage is TRBJ2-5, with 7 bases aligning to TRBD1. Germline assignment: CDR1 SGHTA and CDR2 FQGNSA. Trimming removed 0 bases from V and 2 bases from J; junction bases left unmatched: 9. The CDR3 sequence is 17 residues long. The DNA for the CDR3 is TGTGCCAGCAGCTTAGCGCCGAAGACAGGGAAACAAGAGACCCAGTACTTC. It translates to CASSLAPKTGKQETQYF.

The chain combines TRBV5-6 with TRBJ2-7; no clear D. The V end was cut by 4 bases, the J end by 4 bases, with 9 bases between. The CDR3 loop spans 12 amino acids. Germline lookup yields CDR1 SGHDT and CDR2 YYEEEE. The CDR3 region is CASSVRRYEQYF. The CDR3 DNA follows: TGTGCCAGCAGCGTCCGGAGATACGAGCAGTACTTC.

The sample holds many counts of this clone. CDR3 nucleotides: TGCGCCAGCAGCCAAGTTAATTTGGGCAGGGTCGATTCACCCCTCCACTTT. It yields the protein CASSQVNLGRVDSPLHF. The V gene is TRBV4-1, the J gene TRBJ1-6; D is perhaps TRBD1 (5 bases). The CDR3 spans 17 residues. Germline CDR1 MGHRA, CDR2 YSYEKL. Trimming removed 1 base at V and 8 bases at J, with 18 bases between.

V and J are TRBV7-2 and TRBJ2-1, with D unclear. Trimming stripped 2 bases from V and 8 bases from J, with 7 bases between. The CDR3 totals 12 residues. Germline V CDR1 and CDR2: SGHTA, FQGNSA. CDR3 sequence (DNA): TGTGCCAGCAGCTTAAACCGCTATGAGCAGTTCTTC. This codes for CASSLNRYEQFF.

The chain carries TRBV29-1 and TRBJ2-3, with TRBD1 matching 7 bases. This CDR3 region has 15 residues. J gave up 6 bases and V 1 base, and 10 bases lay outside the gene matches. Per the germline V gene, CDR1 is SQVTM and CDR2 is ANQGSEA. The CDR3 region has the DNA TGCAGCGTTGAAGTTAGGGGGCAGGGGCTGGATACGCAGTATTTT. Amino acids: CSVEVRGQGLDTQYF.

This chain links TRBV30 with TRBJ1-1; D gene uncertain. Germline values: CDR1 GTSNPN, CDR2 SVGIG (reference sequence). V was cut by 0 bases and J by 5 bases, with 13 bases left in between. CDR3 length equals 14 residues. The CDR3 DNA follows: TGTGCCTGGAGTGTATATGGGCTCGGGACTGAAGCTTTCTTT. Translated, it gives CAWSVYGLGTEAFF.

The V gene is TRBV18, the J gene TRBJ1-1; D not resolved. CDR1 is KGHSH, CDR2 LQKENI, per germline. The length of the CDR3 is 14 residues. The ends were cut back, 3 bases at V and 0 bases at J, with 8 bases in the middle. DNA for the CDR3: TGTGCCAGCTCACCCCTCCCTCTGAACACTGAAGCTTTCTTT. Protein: CASSPLPLNTEAFF.

Turning to this clone: A junction end diverges from the germline sequence, so it may reflect a read error. The V and J genes are TRBV7-7 and TRBJ2-5; possibly TRBD1 for D (6 bases). Germline assignment: CDR1 SSHAT and CDR2 FNYEAQ (reference sequence). This CDR3 is 14 amino acids long. The CDR3 loop reads CASSSVPGHHTQYF. Here the CDR3 DNA reads TGTGCTAGCAGTTCCGTCCCGGGACATCATACCCAGTACTTC.

This rearrangement joins TRBV7-2 to TRBJ1-1; 8 nucleotides line up with TRBD1. Per the germline V gene, CDR1 is SGHTA and CDR2 is FQGNSA. J was trimmed by 5 bases and V by 5 bases; bases with no gene match: 4. The CDR3 contains 13 residues. CDR3 bases: TGTGCCAGCAGCGTCAGGGGGCCGACTGAAGCTTTCTTT. Residues: CASSVRGPTEAFF.

Notes on this clone: The sample has other DNA sequences that encode this CDR3 too. This sequence joins TRBV14 and TRBJ2-6; 10 nucleotides align to TRBD1. Germline trimming cut 2 bases from V and 0 bases from J; bases unmatched to any gene: 1. The CDR3 is made up of 17 amino acids. CDR1 is SGHDN and CDR2 is FVKESK in the germline V gene. The CDR3 sequence is CASSQRTGGSGANVLTF. CDR3 DNA: TGTGCCAGCAGCCAAAGGACAGGGGGCTCTGGGGCCAACGTCCTGACTTTC.

This clone was counted between two and nine times. The CDR3 nucleotides are TGTGCCAGCAGCTTTTCACTGAAGAACACCGGGGAGCTGTTTTTT. Protein product: CASSFSLKNTGELFF. The rearrangement joins TRBV5-4 to TRBJ2-2, with D hard to call. The V and J ends lost 2 bases and 1 base respectively, with 9 bases between them. CDR3 length: 15 amino acids. CDR1 is SGHNT and CDR2 is YYREEE in the germline V gene (reference sequence).

About this clone itself: A junction end diverges from the germline sequence, so it may reflect a read error. The J gene is TRBJ1-1, the V gene TRBV18, with D possibly matching TRBD1 (6 bases). The CDR3 length is 13 residues. Germline V gene lookup returns CDR1 KGHSH and CDR2 LQKENI. As DNA, the CDR3 is TGTGCCAGCTTCACCAACCGGGACACCGAAGCTTTCTTT. Its protein is CASFTNRDTEAFF.

The chain has TRBV29-1 and TRBJ2-1; D call uncertain. V was cut by 2 bases and J by 2 bases, with 7 bases left in between. Looked up from germline, CDR1 is SQVTM and CDR2 is ANQGSEA. The CDR3 loop spans 13 amino acids. CDR3 nucleotide sequence: TGCAGCGTTGAACGTTCTACCTACAATGAGCAGTTCTTC. Amino acids: CSVERSTYNEQFF.

This clone was seen a few times. This rearrangement joins TRBV6-6 to TRBJ1-5, with D unresolved. V was shortened by 7 bases and J by 4 bases, with 11 bases between the two germline ends. Germline V CDR1 and CDR2: MNHNY, SVGAGI (reference sequence). The CDR3 consists of 13 residues. CDR3 in DNA: TGTGCCAGCACGGCACAAAGTAATCAGCCCCAGCATTTT. It translates to CASTAQSNQPQHF.